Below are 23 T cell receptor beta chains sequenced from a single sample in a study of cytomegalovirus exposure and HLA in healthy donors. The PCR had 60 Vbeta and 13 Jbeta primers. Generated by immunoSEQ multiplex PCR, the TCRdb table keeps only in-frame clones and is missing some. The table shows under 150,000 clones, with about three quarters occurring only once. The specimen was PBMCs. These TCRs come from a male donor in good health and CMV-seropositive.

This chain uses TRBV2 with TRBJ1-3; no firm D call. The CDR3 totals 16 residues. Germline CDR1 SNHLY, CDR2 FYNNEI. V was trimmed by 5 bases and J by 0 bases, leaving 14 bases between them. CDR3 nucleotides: TGTGCCAGCAGTCCTACTCCGGGAACCTCTGGAAACACCATATATTTT. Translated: CASSPTPGTSGNTIYF.

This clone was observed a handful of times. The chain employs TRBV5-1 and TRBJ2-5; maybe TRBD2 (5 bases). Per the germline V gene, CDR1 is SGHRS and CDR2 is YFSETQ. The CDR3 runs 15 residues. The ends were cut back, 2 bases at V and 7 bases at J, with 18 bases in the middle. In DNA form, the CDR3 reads TGCGCCAGCAGCTTATGGCCTCCCGGGGATGGGACCCAGTACTTC. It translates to CASSLWPPGDGTQYF.

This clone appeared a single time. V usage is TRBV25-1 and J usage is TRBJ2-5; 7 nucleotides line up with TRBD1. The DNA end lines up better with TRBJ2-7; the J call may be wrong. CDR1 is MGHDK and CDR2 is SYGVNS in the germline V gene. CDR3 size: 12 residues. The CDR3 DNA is TGTGCCAGCACCTCGACAGGGAACGAGCAGTACTTC. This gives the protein CASTSTGNEQYF.

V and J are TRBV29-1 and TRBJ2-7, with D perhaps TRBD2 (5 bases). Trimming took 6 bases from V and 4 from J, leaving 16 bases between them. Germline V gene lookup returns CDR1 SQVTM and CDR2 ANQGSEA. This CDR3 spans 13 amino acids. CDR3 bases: TGCAGCGTCACCTCCGGGGATGTGTACGAGCAGTACTTC. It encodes CSVTSGDVYEQYF.

The CDR3 is CASSGASFSYNSPLHF. The CDR3 DNA follows: TGTGCCAGCAGTGGGGCGAGTTTCTCCTATAATTCACCCCTCCACTTT. The chain links TRBV6-1 to TRBJ1-6; no clear D. This CDR3 has 16 amino acids. Germline CDR1 is MNHNS and CDR2 is SASEGT. V dropped 4 bases and J dropped 0 bases, with 10 bases sitting between them.

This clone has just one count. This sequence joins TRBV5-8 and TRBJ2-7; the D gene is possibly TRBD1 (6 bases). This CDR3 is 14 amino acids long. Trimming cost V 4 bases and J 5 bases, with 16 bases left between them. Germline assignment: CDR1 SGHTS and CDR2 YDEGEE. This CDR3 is CASSQQGSLNEQYF. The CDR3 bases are TGTGCCAGCAGCCAACAGGGTTCTTTGAACGAGCAGTACTTC.

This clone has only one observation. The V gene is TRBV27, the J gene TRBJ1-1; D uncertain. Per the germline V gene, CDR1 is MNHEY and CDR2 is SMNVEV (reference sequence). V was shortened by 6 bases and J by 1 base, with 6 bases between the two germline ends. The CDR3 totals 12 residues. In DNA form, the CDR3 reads TGTGCCAGCAGGACAACGAACACTGAAGCTTTCTTT. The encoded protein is CASRTTNTEAFF.

The CDR3 coding sequence is TGCAGTGCTAGAGACGCCTACGAGCAGTACTTC. Encoded protein: CSARDAYEQYF. This chain links TRBV20-1 with TRBJ2-7; D is unclear. V shed 0 bases and J shed 2 bases, with 2 bases lying between them. Germline V gene lookup returns CDR1 DFQATT and CDR2 SNEGSKA (reference sequence). CDR3 size: 11 residues.

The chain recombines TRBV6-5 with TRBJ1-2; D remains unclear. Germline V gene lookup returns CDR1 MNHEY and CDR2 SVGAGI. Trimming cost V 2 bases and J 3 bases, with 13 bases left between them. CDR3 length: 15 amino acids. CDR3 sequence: CASSYRSAGDYGYTF. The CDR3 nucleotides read TGTGCCAGCAGTTACCGCTCAGCCGGGGACTATGGCTACACCTTC.

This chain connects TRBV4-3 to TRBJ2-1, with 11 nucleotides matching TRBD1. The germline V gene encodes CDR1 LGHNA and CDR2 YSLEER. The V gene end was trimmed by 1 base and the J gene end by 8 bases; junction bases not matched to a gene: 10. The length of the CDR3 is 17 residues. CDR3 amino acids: CASSQGAFGTGGYEQFF. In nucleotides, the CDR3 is TGCGCCAGCAGCCAAGGGGCTTTCGGGACAGGGGGGTATGAGCAGTTCTTC.

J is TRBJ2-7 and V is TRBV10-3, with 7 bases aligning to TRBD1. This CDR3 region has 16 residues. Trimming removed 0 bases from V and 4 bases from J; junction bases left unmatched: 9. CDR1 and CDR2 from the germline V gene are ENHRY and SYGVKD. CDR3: CAISESKYRGGYEQYF. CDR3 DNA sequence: TGTGCCATCAGTGAGTCTAAATACAGGGGCGGGTACGAGCAGTACTTC.

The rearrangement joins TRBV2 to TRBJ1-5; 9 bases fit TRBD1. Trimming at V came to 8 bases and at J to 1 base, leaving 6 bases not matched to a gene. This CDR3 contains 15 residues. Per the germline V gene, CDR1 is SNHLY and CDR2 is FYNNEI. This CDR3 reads CASRDRVVSNQPQHF. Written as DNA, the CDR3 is TGTGCCAGCCGGGACAGGGTGGTCAGCAATCAGCCCCAGCATTTT.

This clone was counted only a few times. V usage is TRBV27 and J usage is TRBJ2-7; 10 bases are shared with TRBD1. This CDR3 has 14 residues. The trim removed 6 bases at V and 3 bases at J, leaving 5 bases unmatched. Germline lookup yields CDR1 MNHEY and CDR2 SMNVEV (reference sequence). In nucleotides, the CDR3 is TGTGCCAGCAGAGGGGACAGGGGATTCTACGAGCAGTACTTC. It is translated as CASRGDRGFYEQYF.

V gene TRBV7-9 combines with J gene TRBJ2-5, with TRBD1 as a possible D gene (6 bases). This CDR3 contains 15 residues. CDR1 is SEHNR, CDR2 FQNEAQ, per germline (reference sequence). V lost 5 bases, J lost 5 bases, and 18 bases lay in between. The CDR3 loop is CASSPDGQLRETQYF. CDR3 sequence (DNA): TGTGCCAGCAGCCCCGATGGACAGCTTAGGGAGACCCAGTACTTC.

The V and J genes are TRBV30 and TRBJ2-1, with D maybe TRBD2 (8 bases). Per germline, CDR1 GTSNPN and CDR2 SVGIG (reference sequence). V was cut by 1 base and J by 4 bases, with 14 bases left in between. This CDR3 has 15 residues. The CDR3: CAWSEGAGGYNEQFF. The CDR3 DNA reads TGTGCCTGGAGTGAGGGGGCGGGGGGATACAATGAGCAGTTCTTC.

The CDR3 DNA is TGTGCCAGCAGTCGTACCGGGAGCTACGAGCAGTACTTC. It codes for CASSRTGSYEQYF. V gene TRBV28 combines with J gene TRBJ2-7, with D tentatively TRBD2 (6 bases). This CDR3 has 13 amino acids. Germline V gives CDR1 MDHEN, CDR2 SYDVKM. V gave up 5 bases and J gave up 3 bases, with 11 bases separating them.

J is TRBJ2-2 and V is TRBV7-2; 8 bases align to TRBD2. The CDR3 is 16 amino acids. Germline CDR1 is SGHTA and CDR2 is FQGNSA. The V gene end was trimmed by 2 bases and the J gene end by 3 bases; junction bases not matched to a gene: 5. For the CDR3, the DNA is TGTGCCAGCAGCTTAATGAGCGGGAGTGACACCGGGGAGCTGTTTTTT. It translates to CASSLMSGSDTGELFF. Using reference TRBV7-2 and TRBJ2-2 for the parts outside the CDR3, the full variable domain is GAGVSQSPSNKVTEKGKDVELRCDPISGHTALYWYRQSLGQGLEFLIYFQGNSAPDKSGLPSDRFSAERTGGSVSTLTIQRTQQEDSAVYLCASSLMSGSDTGELFFGEGSRLTVL.

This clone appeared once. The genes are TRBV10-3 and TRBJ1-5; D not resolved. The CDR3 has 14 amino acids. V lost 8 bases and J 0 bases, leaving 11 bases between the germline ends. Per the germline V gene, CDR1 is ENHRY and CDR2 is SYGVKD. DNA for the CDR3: TGTGCCATCGGTTCAGTGAATAGCAATCAGCCCCAGCATTTT. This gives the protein CAIGSVNSNQPQHF.

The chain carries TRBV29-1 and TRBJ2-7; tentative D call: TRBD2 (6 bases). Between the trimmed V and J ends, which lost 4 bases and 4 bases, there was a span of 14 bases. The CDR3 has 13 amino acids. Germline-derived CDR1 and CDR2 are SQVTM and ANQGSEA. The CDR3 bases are TGCAGCGTTGCGTTTCCGGGGAGGTACGAGCAGTACTTC. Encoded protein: CSVAFPGRYEQYF.

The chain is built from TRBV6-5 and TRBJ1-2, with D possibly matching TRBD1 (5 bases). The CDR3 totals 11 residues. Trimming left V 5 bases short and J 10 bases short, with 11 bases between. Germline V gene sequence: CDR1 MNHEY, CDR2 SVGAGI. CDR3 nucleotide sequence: TGTGCCAGCAGTAGACAGAAAGTCTACACCTTC. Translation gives CASSRQKVYTF.

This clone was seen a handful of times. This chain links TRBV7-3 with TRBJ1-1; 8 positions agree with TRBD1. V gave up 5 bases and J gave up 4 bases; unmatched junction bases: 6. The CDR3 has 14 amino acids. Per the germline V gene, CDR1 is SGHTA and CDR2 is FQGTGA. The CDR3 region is CASSAGTGTTEAFF. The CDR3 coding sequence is TGTGCCAGCAGCGCCGGGACAGGTACCACTGAAGCTTTCTTT.

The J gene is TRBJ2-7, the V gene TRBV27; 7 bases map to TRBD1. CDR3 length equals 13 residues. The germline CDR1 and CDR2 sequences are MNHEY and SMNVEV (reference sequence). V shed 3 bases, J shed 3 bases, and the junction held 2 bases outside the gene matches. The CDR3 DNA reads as TGTGCCAGCAGTTTCGGGACAGACTACGAGCAGTACTTC. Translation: CASSFGTDYEQYF.

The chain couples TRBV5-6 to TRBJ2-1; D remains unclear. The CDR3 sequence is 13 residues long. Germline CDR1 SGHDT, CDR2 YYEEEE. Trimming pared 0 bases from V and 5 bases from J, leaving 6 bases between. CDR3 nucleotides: TGTGCCAGCAGCTTGGTAGTCCACAATGAGCAGTTCTTC. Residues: CASSLVVHNEQFF.